There are a few counts of the clone carrying this T cell receptor (beta chain). A much larger clone is a single base away; this may be a read error. This CDR3 spans 13 amino acids. Trimming shortened V by 5 bases and J by 4 bases, and 11 bases separated the two germline ends. The germline V gene has CDR1 SGHAT and CDR2 FQNNGV. The authors extracted at least 5 micrograms of total RNA per sample. It was with a sample-barcoded 5' primer and a J-beta primer mix that a second PCR of roughly 6 to 11 cycles was run. TCRdb re-analysed the 5' RACE reads in MiXCR, keeping a single row per CDR3 protein. The sample consists of about 1 million distinct CDR3 sequences, 25% of them appearing once. This sample stems from a study of blood T cells in healthy people across ages. The data were also submitted as part of a second study, on T cells of mothers and their children. Per that study: Added by the second PCR's M1S primer were sample barcodes and 2-4 random nucleotides. Thymic selection molds TCR recombination output in a comparable way in related and unrelated pairs. Persistent microchimeric T cell clones were not found at ~100 per million sensitivity.

Specimen: blood. The chain links TRBV11-2 to TRBJ1-1, with a possible D match to TRBD1 (5 bases). The clonotype originates from a girl aged 2 to 9 in good health. The CDR3 region has the DNA TGTGCCAGCAGCCCGGGACGGACCACTGAAGCTTTCTTT. It yields the protein CASSPGRTTEAFF.